The source of this T cell receptor beta chain is a study of T cell responses to AZD1222 COVID-19 vaccine. Some clones are missing from TCRdb's copy, which holds only in-frame ones; the method was immunoSEQ multiplex PCR. The sample includes fewer than 150,000 clones, 85% to 90% of them seen just once. Germline CDR1 SGHRS, CDR2 YFSETQ. V was cut by 4 bases and J by 2 bases, with 12 bases left in between. CDR3 length: 14 residues. This specimen was peripheral blood, taken on day 0 of AZD1222 vaccination. V gene TRBV5-1 combines with J gene TRBJ2-5; perhaps TRBD1 as D (6 bases). This TCR derives from an adult in good health. The CDR3 region has the DNA TGCGCCAGCAGCCCGGACAGACTACAAGAGACCCAGTACTTC. Its translation is CASSPDRLQETQYF.